Below, 3 T cell receptor beta chains from the same sample are listed, as sequenced in a study of T cells in Graves' hyperthyroidism and ophthalmopathy. Amplification of TCR beta CDR3 regions used RNA as the template. Researchers ran a first-round RT-PCR on the TCR CDR3 using the HTBI primer set. TCRdb re-derived calls from the multiplex PCR reads in MiXCR, one entry per CDR3 protein. The repertoire has under 500,000 distinct CDR3 sequences, roughly 13% of them found once; the top ten carry under 30%. Source material: blood. These receptors were collected from a man aged 45-65 years with Graves' ophthalmopathy.

This chain joins TRBV19 and TRBJ2-3; D is unresolved. V gave up 3 bases and J gave up 5 bases, with 9 bases separating them. Germline V gives CDR1 LNHDA, CDR2 SQIVND (reference sequence). The CDR3 spans 13 residues. In DNA, the CDR3 is TGTGCCAGTAGTATCGGTTCTAGAGATACGCAGTATTTT. Amino acids: CASSIGSRDTQYF.

This sequence joins TRBV12-5 and TRBJ1-2; D gene ambiguous. The CDR3 sequence is 16 residues long. The V and J ends lost 4 bases and 6 bases respectively, with 21 bases between them. CDR1 LGHNT and CDR2 FRNRAP come from the germline V gene. The CDR3 sequence: CASGYIGWEGADGYTF. The CDR3 nucleotides are TGTGCTAGTGGTTATATTGGGTGGGAGGGAGCGGATGGCTACACCTTC.

This clonotype was recorded many times. The rearrangement links TRBV10-3 to TRBJ1-5, with TRBD1 matching over 8 bases. The germline gives CDR1 ENHRY, CDR2 SYGVKD. The CDR3 is 19 amino acids. V shed 3 bases and J 0 bases; nucleotides not matched to a gene: 13. The CDR3 DNA reads as TGTGCCATCAGTGAACCCTCCGGGACAGGAGGATATAGCAATCAGCCCCAGCATTTT. This translates into CAISEPSGTGGYSNQPQHF.